This TCR beta chain comes out of a study of cytomegalovirus exposure and HLA in healthy donors. Study-level results: Some V segments, including TRBV6-2 and TRBV6-3, were excluded as indistinguishable. In all likelihood, a cluster of highly shared sequence variants was a sequencing artifact. As a later analysis revealed, the rate of TCR association differed by HLA locus, with DRB1 most and HLA-C fewest.

This CDR3 contains 16 residues. J lost 5 bases, V lost 5 bases, and 13 bases had no gene match. Germline V gives CDR1 SGHAT, CDR2 FQDESV (reference sequence). Donors in the study were healthy people who gave bone marrow. To note about this clone: What it binds is not known.

Vbeta (60) and Jbeta (13) primers were used in the PCR. Generated by immunoSEQ multiplex PCR, the TCRdb table keeps only in-frame clones and is missing some. Of tens of thousands of clones listed, about three quarters are singletons. Source material: PBMCs. V and J are TRBV11-1 and TRBJ2-5; 8 bases map to TRBD1. The clonotype originates from a woman between 50 and 59 years old in good health and CMV-seropositive. CDR3 nucleotide sequence: TGTGCCAGCAGCCAGCCGCTCCAGGGGGCTCGGGAGACCCAGTACTTC. Translation gives CASSQPLQGARETQYF.